The 9 T cell receptor beta chains listed next were all sequenced from one sample in a study of vaccination effects on CD4 cells after COVID-19. Upon completion of 10 days in culture, CD4+ T cells were isolated. These TCRs are of unknown antigen specificity. Libraries were prepared by immunoSEQ multiplex PCR; TCRdb keeps only in-frame clonotypes and omits some of them. The data contain tens of thousands of clones, approximately 72% of them singletons. Sequencing was performed on CD4+ T cells from PBMCs cultured without peptide, taken before COVID-19 vaccination. Source of these receptors: a human donor who had a prior SARS-CoV-2 infection.

The chain combines TRBV2 with TRBJ1-5, with D perhaps matching TRBD1 (5 bases). The ends were cut back, 6 bases at V and 5 bases at J, with 11 bases in the middle. CDR1 is SNHLY and CDR2 is FYNNEI in the germline V gene. The CDR3 has 13 residues. The CDR3 coding sequence is TGTGCCAGCAGCGTAGACAGCGATCAGCCCCAGCATTTT. Translating it yields CASSVDSDQPQHF.

CDR3 in DNA: TGTGCCAGCTCACCAACCAGGGGATCTGGAAACACCATATATTTT. Protein product: CASSPTRGSGNTIYF. The rearrangement links TRBV18 to TRBJ1-3; D might be TRBD1 (6 bases). The germline V gene encodes CDR1 KGHSH and CDR2 LQKENI. Trimming removed 2 bases from V and 1 base from J, with 9 bases in between. This CDR3 has 15 residues.

This chain connects TRBV6-4 to TRBJ2-3, with TRBD2 identical over 12 bases. V trimming: 4 bases; J trimming: 1 base; junction bases outside the gene matches: 0. Germline loops: CDR1 MRHNA, CDR2 SNTAGT. The CDR3 totals 15 residues. The CDR3 bases are TGTGCCAGCAGTGGGACTAGCGGGGGCACAGATACGCAGTATTTT. As protein: CASSGTSGGTDTQYF.

This clone was detected only a few times. The chain carries TRBV2 and TRBJ1-1; a weak D match, TRBD1 (6 bases). Per germline, CDR1 SNHLY and CDR2 FYNNEI. CDR3 length: 13 residues. V was clipped by 5 bases and J by 2 bases, with 9 bases between them. The CDR3 DNA is TGTGCCAGCAGTCGGGACACTAACACTGAAGCTTTCTTT. This encodes CASSRDTNTEAFF.

The genes are TRBV6-5 and TRBJ2-1, with 7 bases matching TRBD1. This CDR3 spans 13 amino acids. Germline assignment: CDR1 MNHEY and CDR2 SVGAGI. The V gene end was trimmed by 6 bases and the J gene end by 9 bases; junction bases not matched to a gene: 8. The CDR3 protein is CASSAQGLGEQFF. CDR3 bases: TGTGCCAGCAGCGCACAGGGGTTGGGTGAGCAGTTCTTC.

This clone came up once. The gene calls are TRBV5-1 and TRBJ1-6, with D perhaps TRBD1 (5 bases). V was trimmed by 0 bases and J by 6 bases, leaving 7 bases between them. Germline V gives CDR1 SGHRS, CDR2 YFSETQ. The CDR3 loop spans 14 amino acids. Here the CDR3 DNA reads TGCGCCAGCAGCTTGGCCGGGGGTAATTCACCCCTCCACTTT. Translated: CASSLAGGNSPLHF.

This clone was detected only a few times. This rearrangement joins TRBV7-9 to TRBJ2-7, with a possible D match to TRBD1 (5 bases). The V gene lost 5 bases and the J gene lost 3 bases, with 11 bases spanning the gap. CDR3 size: 13 residues. Germline assignment: CDR1 SEHNR and CDR2 FQNEAQ (reference sequence). CDR3 protein: CASSDGQDYEQYF. The CDR3 DNA is TGTGCCAGCAGCGACGGACAAGACTACGAGCAGTACTTC.

The chain couples TRBV2 to TRBJ2-5; 8 bases are a match to TRBD2. The V gene end was trimmed by 7 bases and the J gene end by 5 bases; junction bases not matched to a gene: 9. The CDR3 length is 14 residues. Germline V gene lookup returns CDR1 SNHLY and CDR2 FYNNEI. CDR3 region: CASKRAGASETQYF. CDR3 bases: TGTGCCAGCAAAAGAGCGGGAGCGTCGGAGACCCAGTACTTC.

This chain links TRBV7-2 with TRBJ2-1, with 13 bases matching TRBD2. J lost 12 bases, V lost 0 bases, and 5 bases had no gene match. The CDR3 loop spans 15 amino acids. The germline gives CDR1 SGHTA, CDR2 FQGNSA. Here the CDR3 DNA reads TGTGCCAGCAGCTTAGCGAGTGGACTAGCGGGGGCGCAGTTCTTC. It codes for CASSLASGLAGAQFF. Full variable domain (rest looked up from reference TRBV7-2 and TRBJ2-1): GAGVSQSPSNKVTEKGKDVELRCDPISGHTALYWYRQSLGQGLEFLIYFQGNSAPDKSGLPSDRFSAERTGGSVSTLTIQRTQQEDSAVYLCASSLASGLAGAQFFGPGTRLTVL.